The sequence of this TCR beta chain was determined in a study of blood T cell repertoires in COVID-19 (dated by TCRdb to 2019 to 2021). Background on the whole study: Samples covering the acute and convalescent phases of COVID-19 were provided by collaborators in the United States, Italy and Spain. Where available, HLA class I and class II types were obtained from metadata supplied by the sample provider rather than from assay-based typing. Subjects who had been exposed to COVID-19, were actively infected with it, or had recovered from it provided the deeply sampled blood TCRbeta repertoires that made up the dataset. The sample metadata nearly always contained a de-identified subject ID, COVID-19 status, age in years and sex. A freely available public database, intended as a resource for researchers studying the immune response to SARS-CoV-2, is where the repertoires were released. The samples were drawn from two sources: the first 160 participants of the ongoing ImmuneRACE study, and approximately 1,300 subjects contributed by 6 global collaborators. The prospective study material was composed of cDNA or gDNA derived from T cells, B-cell-depleted T cells, or PBMCs.

This clone has more than one count but fewer than ten. The antigen it binds to is not known. The record has no base qualities; no much larger clone is one base away. Whole blood was collected in K2EDTA tubes by collaborating institutions according to the institutions' own protocols. For TCRbeta analysis, collaborators shipped samples in one of three forms: frozen whole blood, isolated PBMCs, or DNA extracted from either of those sample types. V loses 5 bases, J loses 5 bases, and the germline ends lie 16 bases apart. Inclusive of the bounding cysteine and phenylalanine, the CDR3 is 14 residues long. Solely the CDR3 DNA is kept, with 42 bases framed from the first base. As encoded in the germline V gene, CDR1 is SGHNT while CDR2 is YENEEA. Overall study outcomes, separate from this receptor: The quantity of clinical and demographic metadata differed by source and by participant and was supplied without curation.

The immunoSEQ Assay, a bias-controlled multiplex PCR, was used to amplify TCRbeta CDR3 regions from genomic DNA. As for how the authors treated the data: Within the assay, amplification of reference gene primers was used to estimate how many nucleated cells each sample contained. To quantify the absolute abundance of each unique TCRbeta CDR3 rearrangement, sequence reads were collapsed and filtered. For each sample, productive Simpson clonality was calculated by taking the square root of Simpson's diversity index across productive rearrangements. TCRdb carries this immuneACCESS record with in-frame sequences only. Its versions omit some clonotypes, under half of them owing to an unresolved V gene in the studies checked, with the rest unexplained. Clone size and V and J calls were adopted from that table, with D and trimming inferred from the DNA. Here the sample has roughly 240,000 clones; approximately 82% occur a single time. The ten largest clones add up to around 1.8% of the sample.

This TCR derives from a woman aged 80 or over with acute or convalescent COVID-19. Rearrangement joined TRBV11-3 to TRBJ2-7; D gene: possibly TRBD1, on 7 matching bases. The sample was peripheral blood. The nucleotide sequence reads TGTGCCAGCAGCCGCGACAGGGAGGAAGACGAGCAGTACTTC. Its protein is CASSRDREEDEQYF.